These 30 T cell receptor beta chains originate from one sample sequenced in a study of shared clonotypes between healthy human individuals. Naive CD8 cells lacked CD45RO and underwent positive selection for CCR7, leaving out terminally differentiated effector memory CD45RA+ cells. Method: immunoSEQ multiplex PCR; TCRdb's copy keeps in-frame clones and lacks some. The table has 2 million to 2.5 million clones, about 92% seen once. Specimen: naive CD8+ T cells from PBMCs. The receptors shown here come from a man younger than 35 in good health. Some clones in this sample may be carry-over from other donors' samples.

The chain joins TRBV9 to TRBJ2-1; 9 bases map to TRBD2. There are 16 residues in the CDR3. With V trimmed by 0 bases and J by 4 bases, 5 bases remained unmatched. Germline lookup yields CDR1 SGDLS and CDR2 YYNGEE. As DNA, the CDR3 is TGTGCCAGCAGCGTAGTATCAGCGGGAGGATACAATGAGCAGTTCTTC. Translation: CASSVVSAGGYNEQFF.

The chain couples TRBV2 to TRBJ2-4, with D unresolved. The length of the CDR3 is 14 residues. CDR1 is SNHLY and CDR2 is FYNNEI in the germline V gene. V was cut by 1 base and J by 5 bases, with 9 bases left in between. The CDR3 spells CASSEDSPQNIQYF. In nucleotides, the CDR3 is TGTGCCAGCAGTGAAGACTCCCCGCAAAACATTCAGTACTTC.

The chain joins TRBV25-1 to TRBJ2-5; 10 bases map to TRBD1. After removal of 5 bases from V and 4 bases from J, the junction contained 7 bases not matched to a gene. CDR1 and CDR2 (germline): MGHDK, SYGVNS. CDR3 size: 15 residues. Written as DNA, the CDR3 is TGTGCCAGCAGTTCGAGCCGGGACAGGGGAGAGACCCAGTACTTC. Its translation is CASSSSRDRGETQYF.

V is TRBV14 and J is TRBJ2-7; D remains ambiguous. V shed 4 bases and J shed 2 bases, with 15 bases lying between them. Germline values: CDR1 SGHDN, CDR2 FVKESK. This CDR3 has 15 residues. The CDR3 spells CASSLFGQRPYEQYF. CDR3 nucleotides: TGTGCCAGCAGCCTATTCGGGCAAAGGCCCTACGAGCAGTACTTC.

The CDR3 here is CASRASGSSTHEQFF. CDR3 nucleotide sequence: TGTGCCAGCAGGGCGAGCGGGAGTAGTACACATGAGCAGTTCTTC. The gene calls are TRBV2 and TRBJ2-1; 8 bases agree with TRBD2. The CDR3 has 15 residues. CDR1 SNHLY and CDR2 FYNNEI come from the germline V gene. With V trimmed by 6 bases and J by 8 bases, 12 bases remained unmatched.

This chain connects TRBV27 to TRBJ2-7, with 8 bases matching TRBD2. V dropped 6 bases and J dropped 3; count of bases not matched to a gene: 10. Per germline, CDR1 MNHEY and CDR2 SMNVEV (reference sequence). The length of the CDR3 is 15 residues. CDR3 sequence reads: CASSSRGVEIYEQYF. The CDR3 bases are TGTGCCAGCAGCTCGCGGGGGGTAGAAATCTACGAGCAGTACTTC.

V and J are TRBV25-1 and TRBJ1-2, with D tentatively TRBD1 (5 bases). Germline V gives CDR1 MGHDK, CDR2 SYGVNS. The CDR3 is 14 residues long. V was clipped by 6 bases and J by 0 bases, with 11 bases between them. Written as DNA, the CDR3 is TGTGCCAGCAGAGGAGCGACAGCTAACTATGGCTACACCTTC. It is translated as CASRGATANYGYTF.

Concerning this clone: This CDR3 is also generated by other DNA sequences in the sample. CDR3 sequence reads: CASSLWAGSNTEAFF. In DNA, the CDR3 is TGTGCCAGCAGTTTATGGGCGGGATCGAACACTGAAGCTTTCTTT. The J gene is TRBJ1-1, the V gene TRBV27, with D hard to call. V lost 1 base, J lost 1 base, and 10 bases lay in between. Germline V CDR1 and CDR2: MNHEY, SMNVEV (reference sequence). This CDR3 contains 15 residues.

V is TRBV4-1 and J is TRBJ1-1; D call uncertain. CDR1 MGHRA and CDR2 YSYEKL come from the germline V gene. Trimming cost V 1 base and J 3 bases, with 12 bases left between them. The CDR3 consists of 15 residues. CDR3 residues: CASSQAVGVDTEAFF. CDR3 nucleotides: TGCGCCAGCAGCCAAGCGGTGGGCGTGGACACTGAAGCTTTCTTT.

V gene TRBV6-4 combines with J gene TRBJ2-1; 8 bases map to TRBD1. This CDR3 has 15 amino acids. The germline V gene encodes CDR1 MRHNA and CDR2 SNTAGT. V trimming: 8 bases; J trimming: 2 bases; junction bases outside the gene matches: 8. CDR3 amino acids: CASSPTGGTYNEQFF. The DNA of the CDR3 is TGTGCCAGCTCACCCACAGGGGGTACCTACAATGAGCAGTTCTTC.

The chain employs TRBV5-1 and TRBJ2-7; D could derive from TRBD1 or TRBD2 (5 bases each). The V gene's germline CDR1 is SGHRS and CDR2 YFSETQ. Trimming stripped 4 bases from V and 4 bases from J, with 18 bases between. This CDR3 spans 15 amino acids. CDR3 bases: TGCGCCAGCAGCCCCGACCCGGGACGGACATACGAGCAGTACTTC. Amino acid sequence: CASSPDPGRTYEQYF.

V gene TRBV27 combines with J gene TRBJ1-5, with 7 bases aligning to TRBD1. The CDR3 is 17 amino acids. The trim removed 6 bases at V and 1 base at J, leaving 12 bases unmatched. The germline CDR1 and CDR2 sequences are MNHEY and SMNVEV (reference sequence). CDR3 bases: TGTGCCAGCAGGTCGGGACAGCTATCTGGGAGCAATCAGCCCCAGCATTTT. It encodes CASRSGQLSGSNQPQHF.

This rearrangement joins TRBV19 to TRBJ1-1; D is ambiguous. In germline, CDR1 is LNHDA, CDR2 SQIVND (reference sequence). This CDR3 spans 15 amino acids. V lost 3 bases, J lost 5 bases, and 16 bases lay in between. This CDR3 reads CASSIRNGTGTEAFF. DNA for the CDR3: TGTGCCAGTAGTATCCGGAACGGAACGGGTACTGAAGCTTTCTTT.

The chain recombines TRBV29-1 with TRBJ2-2; D perhaps matches TRBD2 (6 bases). Germline assignment: CDR1 SQVTM and CDR2 ANQGSEA. This CDR3 is built from 12 residues. CDR3 sequence (DNA): TGCAGTGCTGGGGGGTACACCGGGGAGCTGTTTTTT. Translated, it gives CSAGGYTGELFF.

The chain has TRBV6-5 and TRBJ2-5; TRBD1 aligns across 12 bases. Germline V lookup: CDR1 MNHEY, CDR2 SVGAGI. The CDR3 runs 15 residues. V lost 3 bases, J lost 5 bases, and 4 bases stayed unmatched. CDR3 sequence (DNA): TGTGCCAGCAGTTATGGGACAGGGGGCTGGGAGACCCAGTACTTC. Translating gives CASSYGTGGWETQYF.

The sample holds one count of this clone. The rearrangement uses TRBV25-1 and TRBJ2-7; D might be TRBD1 (5 bases). Germline-derived CDR1 and CDR2 are MGHDK and SYGVNS. The CDR3 has 12 amino acids. V was pared by 4 bases and J by 3 bases, with 7 bases between. CDR3 region: CASSVGDYEQYF. The CDR3 DNA reads as TGTGCCAGCAGTGTAGGGGACTACGAGCAGTACTTC.

This clone is a singleton in its sample. This chain connects TRBV28 to TRBJ1-1, with D hard to call. Looked up from germline, CDR1 is MDHEN and CDR2 is SYDVKM. This CDR3 region has 14 residues. Trimming shortened V by 3 bases and J by 0 bases, and 8 bases separated the two germline ends. In DNA, the CDR3 is TGTGCCAGCAGTTTGGCGTTCATGAACACTGAAGCTTTCTTT. Amino acid sequence: CASSLAFMNTEAFF.

The chain has TRBV27 and TRBJ2-7; possibly TRBD2 for D (6 bases). The CDR3 runs 13 residues. Looked up from germline, CDR1 is MNHEY and CDR2 is SMNVEV (reference sequence). The V and J ends lost 10 bases and 5 bases respectively, with 18 bases between them. The CDR3 DNA sequence: TGTGCCAACTCGGACGGGGAGGTCCACGAGCAGTACTTC. It codes for CANSDGEVHEQYF.

The count of this clone is one. This chain uses TRBV29-1 with TRBJ2-7; 10 positions agree with TRBD1. With V trimmed by 1 base and J by 0 bases, 3 bases remained unmatched. Germline V gene lookup returns CDR1 SQVTM and CDR2 ANQGSEA. There are 15 residues in the CDR3. The DNA for the CDR3 is TGCAGCGTTGAAGTTAGACAGGGGGCCTCCTACGAGCAGTACTTC. Amino acid sequence: CSVEVRQGASYEQYF.

The CDR3 region is CASSVSRDSKSGNTIYF. The CDR3 coding sequence is TGTGCCAGCAGCGTTTCTCGTGACAGCAAATCTGGAAACACCATATATTTT. The chain recombines TRBV9 with TRBJ1-3; tentatively, D is TRBD1 (5 bases). This CDR3 spans 17 amino acids. The V gene lost 2 bases and the J gene lost 1 base, with 16 bases spanning the gap. Germline V gene lookup returns CDR1 SGDLS and CDR2 YYNGEE.

V usage is TRBV5-1 and J usage is TRBJ2-5; 9 bases are a match to TRBD1. The last part of the DNA fits TRBJ2-7 better; the J call may be wrong. The CDR3 is 14 residues long. Looked up from germline, CDR1 is SGHRS and CDR2 is YFSETQ. Here the CDR3 DNA reads TGCGCCAGCGCTTGGGACAGGGTTAATGACGAGCAGTACTTC. Translation gives CASAWDRVNDEQYF.

The gene calls are TRBV27 and TRBJ1-1; unclear D gene. Trimming cost V 7 bases and J 5 bases, with 20 bases left between them. CDR1 MNHEY and CDR2 SMNVEV come from the germline V gene (reference sequence). There are 15 residues in the CDR3. In DNA form, the CDR3 reads TGTGCCAGCACTCTTTCGTCAGGTGATCGAACTGAAGCTTTCTTT. It yields the protein CASTLSSGDRTEAFF.

The rearrangement links TRBV11-2 to TRBJ1-4; D gene uncertain. The CDR3 is 16 residues long. Germline lookup yields CDR1 SGHAT and CDR2 FQNNGV. With 1 base removed from V and 0 bases from J, the gap between germline ends came to 9 bases. CDR3: CASSLASSPTNEKLFF. The CDR3 nucleotides read TGTGCCAGCAGCTTAGCTTCCAGCCCAACTAATGAAAAACTGTTTTTT.

This clone showed up just a few times. This sequence joins TRBV4-1 and TRBJ1-4; D uncertain. The CDR3 contains 14 residues. CDR1 is MGHRA and CDR2 is YSYEKL in the germline V gene. V was clipped by 0 bases and J by 8 bases, with 10 bases between them. For the CDR3, the DNA is TGCGCCAGCAGCCAAGATCTGAGGGAGGAAAAACTGTTTTTT. Amino acids: CASSQDLREEKLFF.

V and J are TRBV6-5 and TRBJ2-2; possible D gene TRBD1, 5 bases. Trimming shortened V by 0 bases and J by 5 bases, and 10 bases separated the two germline ends. The CDR3 is 15 amino acids. The germline CDR1 and CDR2 sequences are MNHEY and SVGAGI. The CDR3 DNA reads as TGTGCCAGCAGTTACTCGGCAGGGTGGACCGGGGAGCTGTTTTTT. This translates into CASSYSAGWTGELFF.

The chain has TRBV4-3 and TRBJ2-7; TRBD1 matches 9 bases. Germline V gene sequence: CDR1 LGHNA, CDR2 YSLEER. Trimming removed 3 bases from V and 3 bases from J; junction bases left unmatched: 6. The CDR3 extends over 15 amino acids. CDR3 DNA: TGCGCCAGCAGCCAGCCGGGACAGGGATTCTACGAGCAGTACTTC. Translation gives CASSQPGQGFYEQYF.

The CDR3 DNA sequence: TGTGCCAGCAGTCCCCGGACTAGTTATGACGAGCAGTACTTC. Its protein is CASSPRTSYDEQYF. This chain links TRBV27 with TRBJ2-7; TRBD2 agrees at 7 bases. J was trimmed by 5 bases and V by 5 bases; bases with no gene match: 9. The CDR3 totals 14 residues. Germline V gene lookup returns CDR1 MNHEY and CDR2 SMNVEV (reference sequence).

Note on this clone: This is likely a read error, given that the CDR3 carries no conserved phenylalanine or tryptophan at its end. This chain joins TRBV7-9 and TRBJ2-7; D ambiguous. The CDR3 runs 12 residues. Per germline, CDR1 SEHNR and CDR2 FQNEAQ (reference sequence). V lost 7 bases and J 4 bases, leaving 11 bases between the germline ends. The CDR3 bases are TGTGCCAGCACAGGCACCACTTACGAGCAGTACCTC. It specifies CASTGTTYEQYL.

This clone came up a few times. This rearrangement joins TRBV7-9 to TRBJ2-1, with a weak D call TRBD2 (6 bases). The CDR3 consists of 8 residues. The germline CDR1 and CDR2 sequences are SEHNR and FQNEAQ (reference sequence). The CDR3 loop is CAEGEQFF. CDR3 sequence (DNA): TGTGCGGAGGGTGAGCAGTTCTTC.

This clone was seen a single time. The chain combines TRBV19 with TRBJ2-5, with 8 bases that match TRBD1. Germline-derived CDR1 and CDR2 are LNHDA and SQIVND (reference sequence). The CDR3 sequence is 15 residues long. J was trimmed by 1 base and V by 5 bases; bases with no gene match: 6. CDR3 residues: CASSLGTGTQETQYF. CDR3 nucleotides: TGTGCCAGTAGTTTGGGGACAGGCACCCAAGAGACCCAGTACTTC.